This T cell receptor (beta chain) originates from a study of vaccination effects on CD4 cells after COVID-19. Pools of viral peptides were used by the ViraFEST assay to expand antigen-specific CD4+ T cells ahead of sequencing. It was after 10 days of culture that CD4+ T cells were isolated. Convalescent patients had PCR-confirmed SARS-CoV-2 infection between March and December 2020. Produced via immunoSEQ multiplex PCR; TCRdb's table is partial and in-frame only. The table shows tens of thousands of clones, with roughly 69% occurring only once. The CDR3 length is 13 residues. Germline V gives CDR1 SGHDN, CDR2 FVKESK. Trimming stripped 4 bases from V and 3 bases from J, with 9 bases between. Turning to this clone: Its antigen is unknown.

The gene calls are TRBV14 and TRBJ1-2; D may be TRBD1 (6 bases). This TCR derives from a human donor who had a prior SARS-CoV-2 infection. The sequences come from CD4+ T cells from PBMCs cultured with HCoV-NL63 spike peptides, collected before COVID-19 vaccination. The CDR3 sequence is CASSRGQYYGYTF. CDR3 coding DNA: TGTGCCAGCAGCCGAGGACAGTACTATGGCTACACCTTC.